One sample yielded the 23 T cell receptor beta chains listed below, sequenced in a study of shared clonotypes between healthy human individuals. Libraries were prepared by immunoSEQ multiplex PCR; TCRdb keeps only in-frame clonotypes and omits some of them. The table records about 590,000 clones, less than 97% of them present only once. Selected positively for CCR7 and CD45RO-negative, naive CD8 cells excluded terminally differentiated effector memory CD45RA+ cells. The sequencing sample was made of naive CD8+ T cells sorted from blood. The receptor set was obtained from a woman in her twenties or thirties in good health.

This chain connects TRBV25-1 to TRBJ2-7; D might be TRBD1 (6 bases). Germline V gene data show CDR1 as MGHDK and CDR2 as SYGVNS. The CDR3 consists of 13 residues. V was cut by 4 bases and J by 5 bases, with 12 bases left in between. CDR3 sequence reads: CASSGQEFHEQYF. CDR3 coding DNA: TGTGCCAGCAGTGGACAGGAGTTCCACGAGCAGTACTTC.

This clone was seen a few times. This sequence joins TRBV2 and TRBJ1-5; no reliable D call. This CDR3 has 11 residues. The ends were cut back, 3 bases at V and 9 bases at J, with 6 bases in the middle. CDR1 is SNHLY, CDR2 FYNNEI, per germline. CDR3 DNA: TGTGCCAGCAGTGACGGGCGGCCCCAGCATTTT. It yields the protein CASSDGRPQHF.

This rearrangement joins TRBV2 to TRBJ2-1; D is unclear. Trimming removed 7 bases at V and 4 bases at J, with 17 bases between. CDR3 length: 15 amino acids. CDR1 is SNHLY and CDR2 is FYNNEI in the germline V gene. As DNA, the CDR3 is TGTGCCAGCATTCCCGGCGCCCGAGCGTACAATGAGCAGTTCTTC. Translated: CASIPGARAYNEQFF.

This chain uses TRBV6-1 with TRBJ1-1, with D hard to call. Germline CDR1 reads MNHNS; CDR2 reads SASEGT. V was shortened by 3 bases and J by 0 bases, with 20 bases between the two germline ends. The CDR3 totals 18 residues. The chain's CDR3 is CASSEKGDRRLLNTEAFF. The CDR3 DNA sequence: TGTGCCAGCAGTGAGAAGGGCGACCGGCGGTTATTGAACACTGAAGCTTTCTTT.

CDR3 amino acids: CASTPGTSGTDTQYF. Written as DNA, the CDR3 is TGTGCCAGCACCCCCGGGACTAGCGGCACAGATACGCAGTATTTT. The chain employs TRBV7-9 and TRBJ2-3; 10 nucleotides agree with TRBD2. Germline loops: CDR1 SEHNR, CDR2 FQNEAQ (reference sequence). V lost 7 bases and J lost 1; bases outside the gene matches: 5. The CDR3 consists of 15 residues. The whole variable domain, filled in from reference TRBV7-9 and TRBJ2-3, reads DTGVSQNPRHKITKRGQNVTFRCDPISEHNRLYWYRQTLGQGPEFLTYFQNEAQLEKSRLLSDRFSAERPKGSFSTLEIQRTEQGDSAMYLCASTPGTSGTDTQYFGPGTRLTVL.

This chain uses TRBV27 with TRBJ2-1; TRBD2 aligns across 8 bases. The CDR3 contains 14 residues. J lost 6 bases, V lost 5 bases, and 6 bases had no gene match. Looked up from germline, CDR1 is MNHEY and CDR2 is SMNVEV (reference sequence). The CDR3 DNA sequence: TGTGCCAGCAGTAGCGGGAGCTGGGGCAATGAGCAGTTCTTC. Translating it yields CASSSGSWGNEQFF.

CDR3 nucleotides: TGTGCCACCAGGGGGGCCTACGAGCAGTACTTC. As protein: CATRGAYEQYF. The chain joins TRBV7-8 to TRBJ2-7; D perhaps matches TRBD1 (7 bases). The V end lost 10 bases, the J end lost 2 bases, and 9 bases lay between the germline ends. The CDR3 has 11 residues. Germline V gene data show CDR1 as SGHVS and CDR2 as FQNEAQ.

J is TRBJ2-7 and V is TRBV19; 8 nucleotides line up with TRBD1. J was trimmed by 3 bases and V by 5 bases; bases with no gene match: 9. Germline V gene lookup returns CDR1 LNHDA and CDR2 SQIVND (reference sequence). The CDR3 sequence is 15 residues long. CDR3 bases: TGTGCCAGTAGTCACGGGACAGGCTGGAACTACGAGCAGTACTTC. Residues: CASSHGTGWNYEQYF.

J is TRBJ1-5 and V is TRBV27, with 10 bases matching TRBD1. Per the germline V gene, CDR1 is MNHEY and CDR2 is SMNVEV (reference sequence). V shed 2 bases, J shed 6 bases, and the junction held 4 bases outside the gene matches. This CDR3 is 15 amino acids long. Here the CDR3 DNA reads TGTGCCAGCAGTTTAGTCGGACAGGGGGTTCAGCCCCAGCATTTT. The encoded protein is CASSLVGQGVQPQHF.

The gene calls are TRBV9 and TRBJ2-1; the D gene could be TRBD1 or TRBD2 (6 bases each). V shed 4 bases and J shed 2 bases, with 19 bases lying between them. Germline CDR1 SGDLS, CDR2 YYNGEE. This CDR3 has 17 residues. The DNA of the CDR3 is TGTGCCAGCAGCCCACAGTTAGGGGGGCCGGCCTACAATGAGCAGTTCTTC. This gives the protein CASSPQLGGPAYNEQFF.

V is TRBV28 and J is TRBJ1-5; D gene unclear. V was shortened by 4 bases and J by 0 bases, with 7 bases between the two germline ends. Per germline, CDR1 MDHEN and CDR2 SYDVKM. The CDR3 is made up of 14 amino acids. The CDR3 DNA reads TGTGCCAGCAGTTCGTCCGATAGCAATCAGCCCCAGCATTTT. As protein: CASSSSDSNQPQHF.

The chain recombines TRBV4-1 with TRBJ2-7; 9 bases fit TRBD2. The CDR3 loop spans 16 amino acids. Germline CDR1 and CDR2: MGHRA and YSYEKL. V lost 4 bases to trimming and J lost 6 bases; unmatched junction nucleotides: 13. The CDR3 sequence is CASSPQGSSGSSEQYF. The DNA of the CDR3 is TGCGCCAGCAGCCCCCAGGGGAGTAGCGGGAGTTCCGAGCAGTACTTC.

V gene TRBV6-5 combines with J gene TRBJ1-2; D call uncertain. The germline CDR1 and CDR2 sequences are MNHEY and SVGAGI. CDR3 size: 13 residues. V dropped 6 bases and J dropped 4 bases, with 12 bases sitting between them. As DNA, the CDR3 is TGTGCCAGCAGCCAGGACTATGGCTATGGCTACACCTTC. Protein: CASSQDYGYGYTF.

This chain joins TRBV21-1 and TRBJ2-7; TRBD1 is the table's D call and was not checked against the DNA. TRBV21-1 is tagged as a pseudogene. This CDR3 has 15 residues. DNA for the CDR3: TGTGCCAGCAGCAAAGGGGGACAGGGAGCCTACGAGCAGTACTTC. It yields the protein CASSKGGQGAYEQYF.

This chain links TRBV13 with TRBJ2-3; 14 bases are shared with TRBD2. The CDR3 consists of 17 residues. Losses at the gene ends were 4 bases for V and 3 bases for J; bases not matched to a gene: 6. Germline CDR1 is PRHDT and CDR2 is FYEKMQ (reference sequence). CDR3 sequence reads: CASSSGLAGDRTDTQYF. For the CDR3, the DNA is TGTGCCAGCAGCTCGGGACTAGCGGGAGATAGAACAGATACGCAGTATTTT. Filled out from reference TRBV13 and TRBJ2-3, the complete variable domain reads AAGVIQSPRHLIKEKRETATLKCYPIPRHDTVYWYQQGPGQDPQFLISFYEKMQSDKGSIPDRFSAQQFSDYHSELNMSSLELGDSALYFCASSSGLAGDRTDTQYFGPGTRLTVL.

V usage is TRBV5-6 and J usage is TRBJ2-1, with 7 bases lining up with TRBD2. The CDR3 spans 12 residues. CDR1 and CDR2 from the germline V gene are SGHDT and YYEEEE. V shed 0 bases and J 12 bases; nucleotides not matched to a gene: 3. Here the CDR3 reads CASSLGSGGQFF. The CDR3 DNA is TGTGCCAGCAGCTTGGGGTCGGGAGGGCAGTTCTTC.

The chain carries TRBV10-2 and TRBJ2-7, with D possibly called TRBD1 or TRBD2 (6 bases each). The V end was cut by 9 bases, the J end by 6 bases, with 12 bases between. This CDR3 region has 11 residues. Germline CDR1 and CDR2: WSHSY and SAAADI. CDR3 nucleotides: TGCGCCAGTTTCGAGGGGGGCGAGCAGTACTTC. Encoded protein: CASFEGGEQYF.

V is TRBV7-9 and J is TRBJ2-1; D is undetermined. V lost 0 bases and J 4 bases, leaving 16 bases between the germline ends. The CDR3 loop spans 17 amino acids. CDR1 and CDR2 (germline): SEHNR, FQNEAQ (reference sequence). The CDR3 bases are TGTGCCAGCAGCTTAGCAGCTATCGGTAGAGGTTACAATGAGCAGTTCTTC. Residues: CASSLAAIGRGYNEQFF. The full variable domain, completed using reference TRBV7-9 and TRBJ2-1, is DTGVSQNPRHKITKRGQNVTFRCDPISEHNRLYWYRQTLGQGPEFLTYFQNEAQLEKSRLLSDRFSAERPKGSFSTLEIQRTEQGDSAMYLCASSLAAIGRGYNEQFFGPGTRLTVL.

This sequence joins TRBV9 and TRBJ2-2; maybe TRBD2 (6 bases). CDR1 and CDR2 from the germline V gene are SGDLS and YYNGEE. CDR3 length: 15 amino acids. Trimming shortened V by 0 bases and J by 6 bases, and 12 bases separated the two germline ends. CDR3 DNA: TGTGCCAGCAGCGTAGCGGCCGCTAGCGCCGGGGAGCTGTTTTTT. Protein: CASSVAAASAGELFF.

The DNA of the CDR3 is TGTGCCAGCCTTGGGACAGGGGCCCCGGTAGACACAGATACGCAGTATTTT. It encodes CASLGTGAPVDTDTQYF. This rearrangement joins TRBV27 to TRBJ2-3, with 10 positions matching TRBD1. This CDR3 has 17 residues. Trimming cost V 8 bases and J 2 bases; bases outside gene matches: 13. The germline V gene has CDR1 MNHEY and CDR2 SMNVEV (reference sequence).

V usage is TRBV13 and J usage is TRBJ2-7; 9 nucleotides match TRBD2. With 2 bases clipped from V and 3 bases from J, the junction kept 2 bases outside the gene matches. The CDR3 covers 14 residues. CDR1 is PRHDT, CDR2 FYEKMQ, per germline (reference sequence). This CDR3 reads CASSLPSGNYEQYF. The CDR3 bases are TGTGCCAGCAGCTTACCTAGCGGGAACTACGAGCAGTACTTC.

The chain recombines TRBV15 with TRBJ2-1; 9 bases are a match to TRBD2. Germline assignment: CDR1 LNHNV and CDR2 YYDKDF (reference sequence). After removal of 0 bases from V and 3 bases from J, the junction contained 12 bases not matched to a gene. This CDR3 has 19 amino acids. The CDR3 loop is CATSREGLASYSYYNEQFF. The CDR3 DNA follows: TGTGCCACCAGCAGAGAGGGACTAGCCTCGTACTCTTACTACAATGAGCAGTTCTTC.

The rearrangement uses TRBV28 and TRBJ2-7; 10 bases are a match to TRBD1. From germline, CDR1 is MDHEN and CDR2 SYDVKM. Trimming at V came to 6 bases and at J to 3 bases, leaving 5 bases not matched to a gene. The CDR3 consists of 14 residues. CDR3 residues: CASSLRTGGYEQYF. The CDR3 nucleotides read TGTGCCAGCAGCCTACGGACAGGGGGCTACGAGCAGTACTTC. The complete variable domain, with remaining parts taken from reference TRBV28 and TRBJ2-7, reads DVKVTQSSRYLVKRTGEKVFLECVQDMDHENMFWYRQDPGLGLRLIYFSYDVKMKEKGDIPEGYSVSREKKERFSLILESASTNQTSMYLCASSLRTGGYEQYFGPGTRLTVT.